The 25 T cell receptor beta chains presented below share a single source sample, sequenced in a study of shared clonotypes between healthy human individuals. Cells designated naive CD8 were CD45RO-negative and were positively selected for CCR7, with terminally differentiated effector memory CD45RA+ cells excluded. Only in-frame clones appear in the TCRdb table, and some are missing; sequencing was by immunoSEQ multiplex PCR. Counted here are approximately 650,000 clones, nearly 97% occurring once; the ten biggest clones make up less than 0.13%. Sequencing was done on a sample of naive CD8+ T cells sorted from blood. The receptors here all came from a young woman in good health.

This rearrangement joins TRBV5-6 to TRBJ2-7; 7 bases are a match to TRBD1. The junction had 6 bases not matched to a gene; V was cut back by 4 bases and J by 2 bases. The CDR3 loop spans 14 amino acids. Germline V gene sequence: CDR1 SGHDT, CDR2 YYEEEE. CDR3 in DNA: TGTGCCAGCAGCGTAACCGGGACAGCCTACGAGCAGTACTTC. Translation: CASSVTGTAYEQYF.

This chain links TRBV4-1 with TRBJ2-3; 7 nucleotides agree with TRBD1. Trimming at V came to 6 bases and at J to 2 bases, leaving 11 bases not matched to a gene. There are 16 residues in the CDR3. CDR1 and CDR2 from the germline V gene are MGHRA and YSYEKL. CDR3 amino acids: CASSPRDRSFTDTQYF. The CDR3 nucleotides are TGCGCCAGCAGTCCCCGGGACAGAAGCTTCACAGATACGCAGTATTTT.

The chain recombines TRBV29-1 with TRBJ2-7; D remains ambiguous. CDR1 is SQVTM, CDR2 ANQGSEA, per germline. The CDR3 runs 13 residues. V lost 6 bases to trimming and J lost 3 bases, with 15 bases between them. The CDR3 is CSVVTPPDYEQYF. The CDR3 nucleotides are TGCAGCGTCGTCACCCCCCCAGACTACGAGCAGTACTTC.

About this clone: In the same sample, other DNA sequences code for this CDR3. V and J are TRBV28 and TRBJ2-7; TRBD2 agrees at 10 bases. The V segment lost 3 bases and the J segment 4 bases; nucleotides outside the gene matches: 3. CDR3 size: 14 residues. Germline V gene data show CDR1 as MDHEN and CDR2 as SYDVKM. The CDR3 nucleotides read TGTGCCAGCAGTTTTGGAGCGGGAGGGTACGAGCAGTACTTC. It specifies CASSFGAGGYEQYF. The full variable domain, with the rest looked up from reference TRBV28 and TRBJ2-7, is DVKVTQSSRYLVKRTGEKVFLECVQDMDHENMFWYRQDPGLGLRLIYFSYDVKMKEKGDIPEGYSVSREKKERFSLILESASTNQTSMYLCASSFGAGGYEQYFGPGTRLTVT.

The V gene is TRBV4-1, the J gene TRBJ2-7; 10 bases agree with TRBD1. CDR1 is MGHRA and CDR2 is YSYEKL in the germline V gene. The CDR3 covers 15 residues. The trim removed 4 bases at V and 0 bases at J, leaving 3 bases unmatched. The CDR3: CASSRDRGASYEQYF. The CDR3 nucleotides are TGCGCCAGCAGCCGGGACAGGGGAGCCTCCTACGAGCAGTACTTC.

This clone has a single count. The chain is built from TRBV30 and TRBJ1-1; the match to TRBD1 covers 9 bases. V was pared by 3 bases and J by 4 bases, with 0 bases of the junction left unmatched. The CDR3 sequence is 12 residues long. Germline values: CDR1 GTSNPN, CDR2 SVGIG (reference sequence). CDR3 sequence (DNA): TGTGCCTGGAGACAGGGGGCCACTGAAGCTTTCTTT. Translating gives CAWRQGATEAFF.

This chain joins TRBV27 and TRBJ2-3, with 13 bases fitting TRBD2. Germline V gene lookup returns CDR1 MNHEY and CDR2 SMNVEV (reference sequence). V lost 4 bases and J lost 1; bases outside the gene matches: 5. The CDR3 sequence is 17 residues long. The CDR3 protein is CASSSTSGRYGTDTQYF. For the CDR3, the DNA is TGTGCCAGCAGTTCGACTAGCGGGAGGTATGGCACAGATACGCAGTATTTT.

The chain has TRBV5-6 and TRBJ2-1; 7 bases align to TRBD2. Losses at the gene ends were 1 base for V and 6 bases for J; bases not matched to a gene: 7. The CDR3 loop spans 15 amino acids. Germline V gene sequence: CDR1 SGHDT, CDR2 YYEEEE. CDR3 sequence reads: CASSLRRERANEQFF. CDR3 nucleotides: TGTGCCAGCAGCTTGAGGCGGGAGAGGGCCAATGAGCAGTTCTTC.

There are a few counts of this clone. The rearrangement links TRBV15 to TRBJ1-5; D might be TRBD1 (6 bases). The CDR3 is made up of 14 amino acids. Germline CDR1 reads LNHNV; CDR2 reads YYDKDF (reference sequence). V dropped 5 bases and J dropped 1 base, with 9 bases sitting between them. CDR3 in amino acids: CATSEGDSNQPQHF. CDR3 sequence (DNA): TGTGCCACCAGCGAGGGGGACAGCAATCAGCCCCAGCATTTT. Variable domain in full (rest from reference TRBV15 and TRBJ1-5): DAMVIQNPRYQVTQFGKPVTLSCSQTLNHNVMYWYQQKSSQAPKLLFHYYDKDFNNEADTPDNFQSRRPNTSFCFLDIRSPGLGDTAMYLCATSEGDSNQPQHFGDGTRLSIL.

This clone showed up just once. J is TRBJ1-5 and V is TRBV2; D not certain. Looked up from germline, CDR1 is SNHLY and CDR2 is FYNNEI. The CDR3 runs to 15 residues. V was trimmed by 2 bases and J by 0 bases, leaving 8 bases between them. The CDR3 bases are TGTGCCAGCAGTGAATCCACGATTAGCAATCAGCCCCAGCATTTT. This gives the protein CASSESTISNQPQHF.

This clone was observed once. The genes are TRBV9 and TRBJ2-7; 7 nucleotides agree with TRBD1. V trimming: 3 bases; J trimming: 2 bases; junction bases outside the gene matches: 2. This CDR3 has 13 amino acids. Germline V lookup: CDR1 SGDLS, CDR2 YYNGEE. CDR3 amino acids: CASSAQGAYEQYF. Here the CDR3 DNA reads TGTGCCAGCAGCGCCCAGGGGGCCTACGAGCAGTACTTC.

The J gene is TRBJ2-4, the V gene TRBV28; D is possibly TRBD1 (6 bases). Trimming cost V 4 bases and J 0 bases, with 16 bases left between them. From germline, CDR1 is MDHEN and CDR2 SYDVKM. The CDR3 sequence is 17 residues long. CDR3 region: CASSSSTGSLAKNIQYF. CDR3 nucleotide sequence: TGTGCCAGCAGTTCCTCGACAGGTTCTTTAGCCAAAAACATTCAGTACTTC. The full variable domain, in which reference TRBV28 and TRBJ2-4 provide the parts outside the CDR3, is DVKVTQSSRYLVKRTGEKVFLECVQDMDHENMFWYRQDPGLGLRLIYFSYDVKMKEKGDIPEGYSVSREKKERFSLILESASTNQTSMYLCASSSSTGSLAKNIQYFGAGTRLSVL.

The rearrangement uses TRBV29-1 and TRBJ2-1; 12 bases align to TRBD2. CDR1 SQVTM and CDR2 ANQGSEA come from the germline V gene. Trimming at V came to 7 bases and at J to 7 bases, leaving 8 bases not matched to a gene. The length of the CDR3 is 14 residues. The DNA for the CDR3 is TGCAGCGGCGCCCTAGCGGGAGGGCGAAATGAGCAGTTCTTC. Translating gives CSGALAGGRNEQFF.

This clone was observed once. The chain has TRBV5-1 and TRBJ1-2; D is unclear. Germline V gene data show CDR1 as SGHRS and CDR2 as YFSETQ. The CDR3 contains 15 residues. V dropped 5 bases and J dropped 0 bases, with 14 bases sitting between them. The CDR3 DNA is TGCGCCAGCAGACCCAGTGGAGCAGCTAACTATGGCTACACCTTC. This codes for CASRPSGAANYGYTF.

The rearrangement links TRBV7-2 to TRBJ2-7; 10 nucleotides match TRBD2. Germline V lookup: CDR1 SGHTA, CDR2 FQGNSA. The CDR3 sequence is 15 residues long. After removal of 4 bases from V and 5 bases from J, the junction contained 8 bases not matched to a gene. The CDR3 DNA reads TGTGCCAGCAGCTCGGGAGCGGGAGGGTGGCACGAGCAGTACTTC. Translating gives CASSSGAGGWHEQYF.

The chain is built from TRBV7-9 and TRBJ2-1; D perhaps matches TRBD2 (5 bases). The germline V and J ends were trimmed by 4 bases and 4 bases, with 14 bases remaining between them. Germline CDR1 reads SEHNR; CDR2 reads FQNEAQ (reference sequence). CDR3 length equals 15 residues. The CDR3 DNA follows: TGTGCCAGCAGCTCCGACTACTACGAGTACAATGAGCAGTTCTTC. This translates into CASSSDYYEYNEQFF.

V and J are TRBV28 and TRBJ1-6; TRBD1 might be the D (6 bases). This CDR3 contains 15 residues. Trimming cost V 2 bases and J 9 bases, with 14 bases left between them. Germline V gives CDR1 MDHEN, CDR2 SYDVKM. The CDR3 loop reads CASSLEQGWSSPLHF. The CDR3 nucleotides read TGTGCCAGCAGTTTAGAACAGGGATGGAGTTCACCCCTCCACTTT.

The J gene is TRBJ2-7, the V gene TRBV27, with D uncertain. Germline loops: CDR1 MNHEY, CDR2 SMNVEV (reference sequence). V was clipped by 5 bases and J by 6 bases, with 17 bases between them. The CDR3 has 14 residues. CDR3 sequence reads: CASSPDPPLSEQYF. CDR3 in DNA: TGTGCCAGCAGTCCCGACCCGCCTTTGTCCGAGCAGTACTTC.

The chain recombines TRBV6-9 with TRBJ2-7; no definite D call. Germline CDR1 MNHGY, CDR2 SVAAGI. Deletions cut 10 bases from V and 3 bases from J, with 13 bases between. There are 12 residues in the CDR3. DNA of the CDR3: TGTGCCAACCCCCCCGGTGGCTACGAGCAGTACTTC. Protein: CANPPGGYEQYF.

The chain employs TRBV25-1 and TRBJ1-1; TRBD1 agrees at 11 bases. Trimming at V came to 9 bases and at J to 3 bases, leaving 6 bases not matched to a gene. The CDR3 spans 14 residues. Germline V lookup: CDR1 MGHDK, CDR2 SYGVNS. This CDR3 is CARRRTGGHTEAFF. Written as DNA, the CDR3 is TGTGCCAGGAGACGGACAGGGGGCCACACTGAAGCTTTCTTT. The full variable domain, its missing parts supplied by reference TRBV25-1 and TRBJ1-1, is EADIYQTPRYLVIGTGKKITLECSQTMGHDKMYWYQQDPGMELHLIHYSYGVNSTEKGDLSSESTVSRIRTEHFPLTLESARPSHTSQYLCARRRTGGHTEAFFGQGTRLTVV.

CDR3 loop: CASSLFPASGLTQYF. The DNA for the CDR3 is TGTGCCAGCAGTTTATTCCCAGCTAGCGGGCTGACCCAGTACTTC. The chain combines TRBV27 with TRBJ2-5, with 8 positions matching TRBD2. J gave up 7 bases and V 1 base, and 8 bases lay outside the gene matches. The V gene's germline CDR1 is MNHEY and CDR2 SMNVEV (reference sequence). This CDR3 is 15 amino acids long.

V and J are TRBV10-1 and TRBJ2-7; perhaps D is TRBD1 or TRBD2 (6 bases each). V was trimmed by 5 bases and J by 3 bases, leaving 14 bases between them. Germline V gives CDR1 WNHNN, CDR2 SYGVQD (reference sequence). The CDR3 sequence is 14 residues long. The CDR3 sequence: CASSSGVSGYEQYF. Here the CDR3 DNA reads TGCGCCAGCAGTTCAGGGGTTAGCGGCTACGAGCAGTACTTC.

The gene calls are TRBV4-1 and TRBJ2-1, with TRBD2 matching 8 bases. Germline V gives CDR1 MGHRA, CDR2 YSYEKL. The V gene end was trimmed by 4 bases and the J gene end by 6 bases; junction bases not matched to a gene: 2. CDR3 length: 13 amino acids. CDR3 nucleotide sequence: TGCGCCAGCAGCCTAGCGGGACCCAATGAGCAGTTCTTC. This translates into CASSLAGPNEQFF.

This rearrangement joins TRBV6-5 to TRBJ2-7; a possible D gene is TRBD1 (6 bases). The CDR3 spans 14 residues. V shed 2 bases and J shed 2 bases, with 10 bases lying between them. CDR1 is MNHEY and CDR2 is SVGAGI in the germline V gene. This chain's CDR3 is CASSYAGEAYEQYF. The CDR3 nucleotides read TGTGCCAGCAGTTACGCAGGGGAAGCCTACGAGCAGTACTTC.

A word on this clone: This sample includes further DNA sequences coding for the same CDR3. The gene calls are TRBV27 and TRBJ2-1; no reliable D call. V was pared by 3 bases and J by 6 bases, with 3 bases between. The CDR3 has 11 residues. CDR1 is MNHEY, CDR2 SMNVEV, per germline (reference sequence). For the CDR3, the DNA is TGTGCCAGCAGTTTTCGCAATGAGCAGTTCTTC. Its protein product is CASSFRNEQFF.